A single sample is the source of the 24 T cell receptor beta chains below, sequenced in a study of T cells in Graves' hyperthyroidism and ophthalmopathy. Authors of the study amplified TCR beta CDR3 regions from RNA transcripts. HTBI primers were used for first-round RT-PCR of the TCR CDR3. Using its own MiXCR run on the multiplex PCR reads, TCRdb lists one record per CDR3 protein. The sample consists of approximately 630,000 distinct CDR3 sequences, around 16% of them appearing once. The specimen sequenced was blood. These receptors all come from a woman aged 25 to 39 with Graves' hyperthyroidism.

This clonotype came up a few times. The genes are TRBV4-3 and TRBJ2-5; TRBD1 is a possible D gene (6 bases). V was shortened by 0 bases and J by 12 bases, with 20 bases between the two germline ends. This CDR3 is built from 15 residues. Germline V gives CDR1 LGHNA, CDR2 YSLEER. The CDR3 DNA reads TGCGCCAGCAGCCAAGATCGCGGACAGAGATTCCCGGAGTACTTC. It encodes CASSQDRGQRFPEYF.

The V gene is TRBV30, the J gene TRBJ1-1; D unclear. This CDR3 has 13 amino acids. The ends were cut back, 2 bases at V and 0 bases at J, with 7 bases in the middle. Germline V CDR1 and CDR2: GTSNPN, SVGIG (reference sequence). CDR3 DNA: TGTGCCTGGAGTACGTCGGTGAACACTGAAGCTTTCTTT. This sequence encodes CAWSTSVNTEAFF.

This clonotype has a handful of counts. The chain has TRBV19 and TRBJ2-1, with 7 positions matching TRBD2. Germline V gives CDR1 LNHDA, CDR2 SQIVND (reference sequence). The junction had 7 bases not matched to a gene; V was cut back by 3 bases and J by 8 bases. The CDR3 runs to 14 residues. The CDR3: CASSILTSRDEQFF. The CDR3 nucleotides read TGTGCCAGTAGTATCCTGACTAGCCGCGATGAGCAGTTCTTC. Supplemented by reference TRBV19 and TRBJ2-1, the full variable domain reads DGGITQSPKYLFRKEGQNVTLSCEQNLNHDAMYWYRQDPGQGLRLIYYSQIVNDFQKGDIAEGYSVSREKKESFPLTVTSAQKNPTAFYLCASSILTSRDEQFFGPGTRLTVL.

The chain combines TRBV27 with TRBJ2-1; 13 bases line up with TRBD2. The germline gives CDR1 MNHEY, CDR2 SMNVEV (reference sequence). The V segment lost 4 bases and the J segment 7 bases; nucleotides outside the gene matches: 7. CDR3 length: 16 residues. The CDR3 protein is CASSSPGTSGKNEQFF. The CDR3 DNA reads TGTGCCAGCAGTTCCCCCGGGACTAGCGGGAAGAATGAGCAGTTCTTC.

As for this clonotype: The junction shows a germline mismatch at one end, possibly a read error. This chain uses TRBV5-1 with TRBJ2-1; perhaps TRBD2 as D (6 bases). From germline, CDR1 is SGHRS and CDR2 YFSETQ. The CDR3 consists of 13 residues. The chain's CDR3 is CASSLGVADEQFF. CDR3 DNA: TGTGCCAGCAGCTTGGGGGTAGCGGATGAGCAGTTCTTC.

The J gene is TRBJ2-2, the V gene TRBV4-1, with D unresolved. Germline CDR1 reads MGHRA; CDR2 reads YSYEKL. The CDR3 runs 14 residues. Between the trimmed V and J ends, which lost 3 bases and 5 bases, there was a span of 10 bases. The CDR3: CASSHPSRTGELFF. CDR3 DNA: TGCGCCAGCAGCCACCCCTCGCGGACCGGGGAGCTGTTTTTT.

This clonotype was recorded many times. The V call is TRBV7-3, the J call TRBJ2-5; D gene uncertain. Per the germline V gene, CDR1 is SGHTA and CDR2 is FQGTGA. CDR3 length equals 13 residues. The V end was cut by 1 base, the J end by 1 base, with 4 bases between. The CDR3 here is CASSLSFQETQYF. In nucleotides, the CDR3 is TGTGCCAGCAGCTTAAGTTTCCAAGAGACCCAGTACTTC.

This clonotype was seen many times. One end of the junction varies from germline; a read error may be responsible. The chain has TRBV7-7 and TRBJ2-1; no definite D call. Looked up from germline, CDR1 is SSHAT and CDR2 is FNYEAQ (reference sequence). CDR3 length: 13 residues. The CDR3 spells CASSLDLTGEQFF. CDR3 coding DNA: TGTGCTAGCAGCTTAGACTTGACGGGTGAGCAGTTCTTC.

The gene calls are TRBV28 and TRBJ2-7, with 11 nucleotides matching TRBD2. The CDR3 spans 16 residues. Germline trimming cut 5 bases from V and 2 bases from J; bases unmatched to any gene: 8. The germline CDR1 and CDR2 sequences are MDHEN and SYDVKM. CDR3 sequence: CASSTSTSGAPYEQYF. The CDR3 bases are TGTGCCAGCAGTACCTCGACTAGCGGGGCCCCCTACGAGCAGTACTTC.

V usage is TRBV5-1 and J usage is TRBJ2-7, with D hard to call. This CDR3 region has 10 residues. The V and J ends lost 9 bases and 2 bases respectively, with 6 bases between them. Germline CDR1 SGHRS, CDR2 YFSETQ. CDR3 amino acids: CATRAYEQYF. CDR3 in DNA: TGCGCCACACGGGCCTACGAGCAGTACTTC. Filled out from reference TRBV5-1 and TRBJ2-7, the complete variable domain reads KAGVTQTPRYLIKTRGQQVTLSCSPISGHRSVSWYQQTPGQGLQFLFEYFSETQRNKGNFPGRFSGRQFSNSRSEMNVSTLELGDSALYLCATRAYEQYFGPGTRLTVT.

V usage is TRBV6-2 or TRBV6-3 and J usage is TRBJ1-1; no clear D. The germline V gene encodes CDR1 MNHEY and CDR2 SVGEGT. The CDR3 runs to 13 residues. V shed 0 bases and J shed 6 bases, with 8 bases lying between them. The CDR3 nucleotides read TGTGCCAGCAGTTACTCTGGGAGGTCTGAAGCTTTCTTT. It yields the protein CASSYSGRSEAFF.

This clonotype has a count of ten or more. The chain combines TRBV20-1 with TRBJ2-7; D uncertain. Per the germline V gene, CDR1 is DFQATT and CDR2 is SNEGSKA (reference sequence). V was shortened by 4 bases and J by 4 bases, with 17 bases between the two germline ends. CDR3 length: 14 residues. This chain's CDR3 is CSAKGYQFGYEQYF. In nucleotides, the CDR3 is TGCAGTGCTAAGGGCTACCAGTTTGGGTACGAGCAGTACTTC.

This clonotype has a count of ten or more. The gene calls are TRBV28 and TRBJ2-5; 9 bases are shared with TRBD1. Losses at the gene ends were 6 bases for V and 0 bases for J; bases not matched to a gene: 20. Germline V gene sequence: CDR1 MDHEN, CDR2 SYDVKM. This CDR3 comprises 20 residues. The CDR3 nucleotides are TGTGCCAGCAGAGGGCAATCCGGGACAGGGAAGGTCATTTACCAAGAGACCCAGTACTTC. This translates into CASRGQSGTGKVIYQETQYF.

V is TRBV6-1 and J is TRBJ2-5; 7 bases are a match to TRBD2. This CDR3 comprises 15 residues. The junction had 13 bases not matched to a gene; V was cut back by 5 bases and J by 7 bases. Germline-derived CDR1 and CDR2 are MNHNS and SASEGT. The CDR3, as DNA: TGTGCCAGCAGTCCCCCGGGCGGGAGTATCGGGACCCAGTACTTC. This gives the protein CASSPPGGSIGTQYF.

This clonotype was seen a few times. The rearrangement joins TRBV5-4 to TRBJ1-4; D is unresolved. V was cut by 0 bases and J by 8 bases, with 8 bases left in between. Germline-derived CDR1 and CDR2 are SGHNT and YYREEE (reference sequence). There are 13 residues in the CDR3. CDR3 in DNA: TGTGCCAGCAGCTTGGGGACTGAAGAAAAACTGTTTTTT. Its translation is CASSLGTEEKLFF.

V is TRBV13 and J is TRBJ2-7; D gene unclear. Per germline, CDR1 PRHDT and CDR2 FYEKMQ (reference sequence). The ends were cut back, 5 bases at V and 2 bases at J, with 10 bases in the middle. CDR3 size: 13 residues. The CDR3 nucleotides read TGTGCCAGCAGCGAGGAGAGCACCTACGAGCAGTACTTC. This encodes CASSEESTYEQYF.

At least ten counts were recorded for this clonotype. The chain is built from TRBV28 and TRBJ2-7; tentative D call: TRBD1 (5 bases). Looked up from germline, CDR1 is MDHEN and CDR2 is SYDVKM. The length of the CDR3 is 14 residues. Trimming removed 6 bases from V and 7 bases from J, with 19 bases in between. The CDR3 loop reads CASRLNQGYEEQYF. Here the CDR3 DNA reads TGTGCCAGCAGACTAAACCAGGGATATGAAGAGCAGTACTTC.

The rearrangement uses TRBV14 and TRBJ2-1; 10 nucleotides agree with TRBD2. The V gene end was trimmed by 7 bases and the J gene end by 5 bases; junction bases not matched to a gene: 5. There are 14 residues in the CDR3. Germline V gene lookup returns CDR1 SGHDN and CDR2 FVKESK. CDR3: CASTLAGAHNEQFF. CDR3 DNA sequence: TGTGCCAGCACCCTAGCGGGAGCACACAATGAGCAGTTCTTC.

In this sample, this clonotype turned up many times. The chain is built from TRBV11-1 and TRBJ2-5; perhaps TRBD2 as D (5 bases). Trimming took 4 bases from V and 1 from J, leaving 13 bases between them. Germline CDR1 reads SGHAT; CDR2 reads FQDESV (reference sequence). The length of the CDR3 is 15 residues. CDR3 DNA: TGTGCCAGCAGCTCGAGGGAGTGGGCCCAAGAGACCCAGTACTTC. It specifies CASSSREWAQETQYF. The full variable domain, completed using reference TRBV11-1 and TRBJ2-5, is EAEVAQSPRYKITEKSQAVAFWCDPISGHATLYWYRQILGQGPELLVQFQDESVVDDSQLPKDRFSAERLKGVDSTLKIQPAELGDSAMYLCASSSREWAQETQYFGPGTRLLVL.

This clonotype was picked up many times. This chain links TRBV29-1 with TRBJ2-3; D gene unclear. Germline loops: CDR1 SQVTM, CDR2 ANQGSEA. This CDR3 comprises 13 residues. The V and J ends lost 4 bases and 2 bases respectively, with 10 bases between them. The CDR3 here is CSVGGSHTDTQYF. CDR3 DNA sequence: TGCAGCGTTGGTGGCAGCCACACAGATACGCAGTATTTT.

V is TRBV7-2 and J is TRBJ2-7, with 9 bases aligning to TRBD2. The germline V gene has CDR1 SGHTA and CDR2 FQGNSA. The junction had 6 bases not matched to a gene; V was cut back by 0 bases and J by 3 bases. This CDR3 has 16 residues. As DNA, the CDR3 is TGTGCCAGCAGCTTAGCTAGGACTAGCGCTCTCTACGAGCAGTACTTC. This gives the protein CASSLARTSALYEQYF.

The table lists this clonotype with many counts. The J gene is TRBJ2-7, the V gene TRBV20-1; 8 positions agree with TRBD1. The CDR3 has 13 amino acids. Losses at the gene ends were 8 bases for V and 5 bases for J; bases not matched to a gene: 11. Germline V gene sequence: CDR1 DFQATT, CDR2 SNEGSKA (reference sequence). CDR3 region: CSPVDRGVNEQYF. In DNA form, the CDR3 reads TGCAGTCCCGTAGACAGGGGAGTTAACGAGCAGTACTTC.

There are a few counts of this clonotype. The chain joins TRBV7-3 to TRBJ1-6, with D possibly being TRBD1 (6 bases). CDR1 is SGHTA and CDR2 is FQGTGA in the germline V gene. Trimming stripped 2 bases from V and 7 bases from J, with 9 bases between. This CDR3 region has 14 residues. CDR3 residues: CASSLGQRNSPLHF. CDR3 bases: TGTGCCAGCAGCTTAGGACAGCGCAATTCACCCCTCCACTTT.

Points on this clonotype: An end of the junction does not agree with germline; a read error may underlie this. This chain joins TRBV10-2 and TRBJ1-2, with 7 nucleotides matching TRBD1. CDR3 length: 13 amino acids. Looked up from germline, CDR1 is WSHSY and CDR2 is SAAADI. The DNA for the CDR3 is TGCGCCAACAGTGAATTGAGGGGGCCGGGCTACACCTTC. Its translation: CANSELRGPGYTF.